These 4 T cell receptor beta chains share one sample of origin, sequenced in a study of blood T cells in healthy people across ages. Together with a sample-barcoded 5' primer, a J-beta primer mix was included in a second PCR lasting about 6 to 11 cycles. One entry per CDR3 protein results from TCRdb running MiXCR on the 5' RACE reads. This table holds about 1.5 million distinct CDR3 sequences, less than 45% found once. The sample taken for sequencing was blood. These TCRs come from a woman aged 18-29 years in good health.

The rearrangement joins TRBV7-2 to TRBJ1-2, with D maybe TRBD1 (6 bases). Germline CDR1 and CDR2: SGHTA and FQGNSA. The ends were cut back, 3 bases at V and 1 base at J, with 15 bases in the middle. This CDR3 region has 16 residues. Here the CDR3 reads CASSLLGGDYNYGYTF. The CDR3 DNA reads TGTGCCAGCAGCTTGCTAGGGGGGGATTATAACTATGGCTACACCTTC.

This clonotype showed up just once. The chain carries TRBV10-3 and TRBJ2-7; 9 positions agree with TRBD1. The CDR3 extends over 13 amino acids. Germline-derived CDR1 and CDR2 are ENHRY and SYGVKD. After removal of 10 bases from V and 3 bases from J, the junction contained 7 bases not matched to a gene. CDR3 loop: CATRDREHYEQYF. The CDR3 DNA reads as TGTGCCACCAGGGACAGGGAACACTACGAGCAGTACTTC.

This chain uses TRBV4-1 with TRBJ2-1; 11 bases agree with TRBD2. From germline, CDR1 is MGHRA and CDR2 YSYEKL. J was trimmed by 0 bases and V by 4 bases; bases with no gene match: 5. This CDR3 contains 17 residues. The DNA for the CDR3 is TGCGCCAGCAGCCCCTCTAGCGGGGGGAGCTCCTACAATGAGCAGTTCTTC. This translates into CASSPSSGGSSYNEQFF.

This chain joins TRBV15 and TRBJ2-5; 8 bases are shared with TRBD2. V shed 5 bases, J shed 5 bases, and the junction held 13 bases outside the gene matches. The germline V gene encodes CDR1 LNHNV and CDR2 YYDKDF (reference sequence). This CDR3 has 16 residues. CDR3 residues: CATSGRGRGASETQYF. CDR3 in DNA: TGTGCCACCAGCGGCCGTGGGCGGGGGGCCTCTGAGACCCAGTACTTC.